The clone carrying this T cell receptor (beta chain) was observed a handful of times. Unmatched junction bases numbered 10, after V lost 3 bases and J lost 4 bases. CDR3 size: 15 residues. Looked up from germline, CDR1 is SGHKS and CDR2 is YYEKEE (reference sequence). This sample is part of a study of blood T cell repertoires in COVID-19. Study-wide background: The United States, Italy and Spain provided the acute and convalescent COVID-19 samples. The analysed material was cDNA or gDNA that came from T cells, B-cell-depleted T cells, or PBMCs.

Repertoires were generated with immunoSEQ multiplex PCR, while TCRdb's copy carries only in-frame clones and drops some. The data show some 160,000 clones, 80% seen once. The sample comprised PBMCs or T cells enriched from blood (not recorded which). This chain joins TRBV5-5 and TRBJ2-7, with 7 bases fitting TRBD1. The sequence was obtained from a woman in her sixties who had recovered from COVID-19. CDR3 DNA: TGTGCCAGCAGCTGGAACAGGGGTATGGGATACGAGCAGTACTTC. Amino acids: CASSWNRGMGYEQYF.